The 14 T cell receptor beta chains presented below share a single source sample, sequenced in a study of T-cell reconstitution after alpha-beta-depleted transplantation in children. This sample's TCRbeta library carried unique molecular identifier barcodes. MiXCR was run by TCRdb on the PCR reads, yielding one entry per CDR3 protein. The sample carries about 980,000 distinct CDR3 sequences, roughly 29% recorded once. The material sequenced was PBMCs, mostly from graft donor cells, taken 360 days after TCRalphabeta/CD19-depleted stem cell transplant. Receptor source: a boy under two years old who had a stem cell transplant for SCID, so the T cells may come from the graft donor.

The chain recombines TRBV7-6 with TRBJ2-2, with D unresolved. Looked up from germline, CDR1 is SGHVS and CDR2 is FNYEAQ. This CDR3 is 15 amino acids long. V lost 1 base, J lost 7 bases, and 13 bases lay in between. CDR3 bases: TGTGCCAGCAGCTTAGTCGTGAAGGGTGACGGGGAGCTGTTTTTT. Translation gives CASSLVVKGDGELFF.

This clonotype was picked up a small number of times. The CDR3 coding sequence is TGTGCCAGCTCACCAGGGACAGGGTGGGGCAATGAGCAGTTCTTC. This sequence encodes CASSPGTGWGNEQFF. The V and J genes are TRBV18 and TRBJ2-1; 9 nucleotides match TRBD1. J was trimmed by 6 bases and V by 2 bases; bases with no gene match: 5. The CDR3 is 15 amino acids. Looked up from germline, CDR1 is KGHSH and CDR2 is LQKENI.

This chain connects TRBV29-1 to TRBJ1-1; D might be TRBD1 (5 bases). V was trimmed by 6 bases and J by 4 bases, leaving 12 bases between them. The CDR3 contains 12 residues. The germline gives CDR1 SQVTM, CDR2 ANQGSEA. Here the CDR3 DNA reads TGCAGCGTCCAGGGTACGAGCACTGAAGCTTTCTTT. Translated: CSVQGTSTEAFF. The full variable domain, with the rest looked up from reference TRBV29-1 and TRBJ1-1, is SAVISQKPSRDICQRGTSLTIQCQVDSQVTMMFWYRQQPGQSLTLIATANQGSEATYESGFVIDKFPISRPNLTFSTLTVSNMSPEDSSIYLCSVQGTSTEAFFGQGTRLTVV.

This clonotype appeared a single time. This chain uses TRBV4-1 with TRBJ2-2; the D gene is possibly TRBD2 (6 bases). Looked up from germline, CDR1 is MGHRA and CDR2 is YSYEKL. Trimming pared 0 bases from V and 5 bases from J, leaving 10 bases between. The CDR3 runs to 15 residues. The CDR3 sequence: CASSQDARGTGELFF. In DNA form, the CDR3 reads TGCGCCAGCAGCCAAGATGCTCGGGGGACCGGGGAGCTGTTTTTT.

The sample holds a few counts of this clonotype. The rearrangement uses TRBV6-1 and TRBJ2-2; D not resolved. The V and J ends lost 2 bases and 1 base respectively, with 5 bases between them. CDR1 is MNHNS and CDR2 is SASEGT in the germline V gene. The CDR3 spans 14 residues. CDR3 nucleotide sequence: TGTGCCAGCAGTGAATGGGGGAACACCGGGGAGCTGTTTTTT. Protein sequence: CASSEWGNTGELFF.

The genes are TRBV9 and TRBJ2-3; D assignment may be TRBD1 or TRBD2 (5 bases each). This CDR3 has 15 residues. The germline V gene encodes CDR1 SGDLS and CDR2 YYNGEE. V lost 4 bases and J lost 2, with 14 bases in between. The DNA of the CDR3 is TGTGCCAGCAGCAGGGACGGCATAAACACAGATACGCAGTATTTT. Amino acids: CASSRDGINTDTQYF.

This clonotype was counted a few times. In nucleotides, the CDR3 is TGTGCCAGCAGCTTCGACAGGAACCCCTATGGCTACACCTTC. Protein sequence: CASSFDRNPYGYTF. The chain combines TRBV28 with TRBJ1-2; D perhaps matches TRBD1 (6 bases). Germline V CDR1 and CDR2: MDHEN, SYDVKM. This CDR3 region has 14 residues. Trimming shortened V by 6 bases and J by 4 bases, and 15 bases separated the two germline ends.

This clonotype was picked up a small number of times. This chain joins TRBV2 and TRBJ2-1, with a tentative D call TRBD1 (6 bases). Looked up from germline, CDR1 is SNHLY and CDR2 is FYNNEI. This CDR3 comprises 19 residues. The V and J ends lost 1 base and 4 bases respectively, with 23 bases between them. The CDR3 spells CASSEEGDPRAEAYNEQFF. The CDR3 nucleotides are TGTGCCAGCAGTGAAGAGGGGGACCCTAGGGCGGAAGCTTACAATGAGCAGTTCTTC.

About this clonotype itself: It may be a read error: a sequence one base away is much more abundant. This CDR3 fails to terminate in the conserved phenylalanine or tryptophan, so it likely reflects a read error. The chain employs TRBV12-3 or TRBV12-4 and TRBJ2-3; D unresolved. The CDR3 consists of 14 residues. V was trimmed by 2 bases and J by 2 bases, leaving 8 bases between them. The CDR3 coding sequence is TGTGCCAGCAGTTTATTCCCGAACACAGATACGCAGTATCTT. Protein: CASSLFPNTDTQYL.

In its sample, this clonotype was seen a few times. CDR3 bases: TGCAGTGCGCCCAGGGGGCCGAGCAATCAGCCCCAGCATTTT. Translation gives CSAPRGPSNQPQHF. V is TRBV20-1 and J is TRBJ1-5, with 8 nucleotides matching TRBD1. The V gene end was trimmed by 6 bases and the J gene end by 1 base; junction bases not matched to a gene: 5. CDR3 length: 14 residues. The V gene's germline CDR1 is DFQATT and CDR2 SNEGSKA (reference sequence).

The chain uses TRBV14 and TRBJ2-7; D unclear. The V end was cut by 5 bases, the J end by 2 bases, with 13 bases between. In germline, CDR1 is SGHDN, CDR2 FVKESK. The CDR3 covers 14 residues. The CDR3 coding sequence is TGTGCCAGCAGCGTGGCTTCCCCTCCCTACGAGCAGTACTTC. Its protein is CASSVASPPYEQYF.

The V gene is TRBV10-3, the J gene TRBJ2-3; D possibly corresponds to TRBD1 (6 bases). Germline assignment: CDR1 ENHRY and CDR2 SYGVKD. V lost 10 bases to trimming and J lost 2 bases, with 16 bases between them. This CDR3 is built from 14 residues. CDR3 bases: TGTGCCACGCAACAGGGATCCCCCACAGATACGCAGTATTTT. Its translation is CATQQGSPTDTQYF.

This clonotype has just a few counts. The chain links TRBV5-1 to TRBJ1-1; a possible D gene is TRBD1 (6 bases). With 4 bases removed from V and 5 bases from J, the gap between germline ends came to 12 bases. Per germline, CDR1 SGHRS and CDR2 YFSETQ. This CDR3 has 13 residues. CDR3 residues: CASSIRQATEAFF. The CDR3 DNA follows: TGCGCCAGCAGCATACGACAGGCGACTGAAGCTTTCTTT.

The genes are TRBV12-3 or TRBV12-4 and TRBJ2-5, with unresolved D. Trimming stripped 1 base from V and 3 bases from J, with 6 bases between. This CDR3 spans 13 amino acids. For the CDR3, the DNA is TGTGCCAGCAGTTTAGTCCTAGAAGAGACCCAGTACTTC. Its protein product is CASSLVLEETQYF.